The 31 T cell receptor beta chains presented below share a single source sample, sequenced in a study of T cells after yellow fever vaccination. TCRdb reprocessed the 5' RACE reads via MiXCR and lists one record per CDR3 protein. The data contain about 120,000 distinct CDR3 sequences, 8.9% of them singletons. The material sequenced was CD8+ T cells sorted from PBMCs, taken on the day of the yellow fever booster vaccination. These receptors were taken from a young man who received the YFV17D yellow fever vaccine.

The CDR3 region is CASSSPAGVTGELFF. The CDR3 coding sequence is TGTGCCAGCAGCTCCCCCGCAGGGGTGACCGGGGAGCTGTTTTTT. The V and J genes are TRBV7-7 and TRBJ2-2; perhaps TRBD1 as D (6 bases). The V end lost 4 bases, the J end lost 5 bases, and 14 bases lay between the germline ends. CDR3 length: 15 residues. Per germline, CDR1 SSHAT and CDR2 FNYEAQ (reference sequence).

CDR3 DNA: TGTGCCAGCAGCCAAAGACAGTGGCCTTCCTACAATGAGCAGTTCTTC. Translating it yields CASSQRQWPSYNEQFF. The chain combines TRBV7-9 with TRBJ2-1; D is perhaps TRBD1 (5 bases). This CDR3 region has 16 residues. The V end was cut by 5 bases, the J end by 1 base, with 15 bases between. Germline V CDR1 and CDR2: SEHNR, FQNEAQ (reference sequence).

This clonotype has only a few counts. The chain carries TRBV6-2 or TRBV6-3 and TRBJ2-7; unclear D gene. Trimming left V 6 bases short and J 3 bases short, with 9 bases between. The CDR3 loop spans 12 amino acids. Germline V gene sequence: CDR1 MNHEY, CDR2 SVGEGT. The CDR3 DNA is TGTGCCAGCAGCCAACCCCACTACGAGCAGTACTTC. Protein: CASSQPHYEQYF.

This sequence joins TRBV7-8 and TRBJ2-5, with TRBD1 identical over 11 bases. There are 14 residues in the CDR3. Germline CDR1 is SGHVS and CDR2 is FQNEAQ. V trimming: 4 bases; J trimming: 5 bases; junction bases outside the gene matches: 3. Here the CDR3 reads CASSWDRGGETQYF. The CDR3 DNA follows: TGTGCCAGCAGCTGGGACAGGGGGGGCGAGACCCAGTACTTC.

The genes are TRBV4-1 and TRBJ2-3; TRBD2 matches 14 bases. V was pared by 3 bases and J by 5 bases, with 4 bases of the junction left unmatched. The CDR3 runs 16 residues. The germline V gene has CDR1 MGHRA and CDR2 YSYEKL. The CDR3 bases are TGCGCCAGCAGCCAGGGGACTAGCGGGGGATTAGATACGCAGTATTTT. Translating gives CASSQGTSGGLDTQYF.

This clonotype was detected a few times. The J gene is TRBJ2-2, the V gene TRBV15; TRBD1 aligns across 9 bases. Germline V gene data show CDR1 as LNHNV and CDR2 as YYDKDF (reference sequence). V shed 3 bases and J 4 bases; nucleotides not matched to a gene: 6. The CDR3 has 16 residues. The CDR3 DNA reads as TGTGCCACCAGCAGGGTGGTGACAGGGGGCACCGGGGAGCTGTTTTTT. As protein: CATSRVVTGGTGELFF.

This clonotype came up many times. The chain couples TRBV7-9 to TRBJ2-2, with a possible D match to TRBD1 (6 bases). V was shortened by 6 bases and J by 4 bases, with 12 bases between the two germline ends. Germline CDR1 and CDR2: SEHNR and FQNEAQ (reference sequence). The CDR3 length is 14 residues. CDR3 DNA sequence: TGTGCCAGCAGGGCCTGGGGGCCCACCGGGGAGCTGTTTTTT. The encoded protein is CASRAWGPTGELFF.

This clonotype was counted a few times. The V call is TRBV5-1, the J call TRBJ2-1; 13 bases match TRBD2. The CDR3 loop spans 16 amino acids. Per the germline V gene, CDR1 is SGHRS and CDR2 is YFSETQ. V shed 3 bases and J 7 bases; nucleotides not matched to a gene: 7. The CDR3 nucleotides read TGCGCCAGCAGCTCCGGACTAGCGGGGGTTCTGAATGAGCAGTTCTTC. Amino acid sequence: CASSSGLAGVLNEQFF.

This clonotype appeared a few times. The CDR3 is CATSEPAGETDTQYF. The CDR3 DNA sequence: TGTGCCACCAGTGAGCCAGCGGGCGAAACAGATACGCAGTATTTT. The rearrangement links TRBV24-1 to TRBJ2-3, with TRBD2 as a possible D gene (6 bases). The CDR3 loop spans 15 amino acids. V was pared by 4 bases and J by 3 bases, with 13 bases between. Germline loops: CDR1 KGHDR, CDR2 SFDVKD.

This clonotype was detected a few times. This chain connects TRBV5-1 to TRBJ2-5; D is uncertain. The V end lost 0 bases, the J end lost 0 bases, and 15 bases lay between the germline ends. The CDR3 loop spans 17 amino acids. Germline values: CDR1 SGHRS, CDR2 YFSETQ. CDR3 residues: CASSLVSEPAHQETQYF. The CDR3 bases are TGCGCCAGCAGCTTGGTCTCCGAGCCCGCCCACCAAGAGACCCAGTACTTC.

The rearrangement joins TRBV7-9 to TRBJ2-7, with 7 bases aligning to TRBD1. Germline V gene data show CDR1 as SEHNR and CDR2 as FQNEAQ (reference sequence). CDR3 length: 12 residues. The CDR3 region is CVSSHGTAEQYV. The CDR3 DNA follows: TGTGTCAGCAGCCATGGGACAGCCGAGCAGTACGTC.

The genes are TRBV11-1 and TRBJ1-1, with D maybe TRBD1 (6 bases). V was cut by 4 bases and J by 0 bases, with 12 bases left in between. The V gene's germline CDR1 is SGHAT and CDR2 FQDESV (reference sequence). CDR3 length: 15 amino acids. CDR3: CASSSTGHLNTEAFF. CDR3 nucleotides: TGTGCCAGCAGCTCCACGGGACACCTGAACACTGAAGCTTTCTTT.

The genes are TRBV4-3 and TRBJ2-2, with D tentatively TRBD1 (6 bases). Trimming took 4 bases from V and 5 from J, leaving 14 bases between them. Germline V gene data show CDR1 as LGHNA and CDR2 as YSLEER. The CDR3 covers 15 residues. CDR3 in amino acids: CASSRYREGTGELFF. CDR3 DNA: TGCGCCAGCAGCCGGTACAGGGAAGGGACCGGGGAGCTGTTTTTT.

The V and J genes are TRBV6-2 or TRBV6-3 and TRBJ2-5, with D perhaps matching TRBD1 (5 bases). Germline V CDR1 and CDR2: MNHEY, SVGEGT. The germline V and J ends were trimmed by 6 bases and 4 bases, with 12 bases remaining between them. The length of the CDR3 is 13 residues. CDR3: CASRRQLGETQYF. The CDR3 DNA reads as TGTGCCAGCAGACGACAGCTTGGAGAGACCCAGTACTTC.

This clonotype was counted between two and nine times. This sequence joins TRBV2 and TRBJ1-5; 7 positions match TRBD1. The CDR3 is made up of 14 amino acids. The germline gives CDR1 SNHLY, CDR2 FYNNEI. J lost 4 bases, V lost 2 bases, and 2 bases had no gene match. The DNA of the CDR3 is TGTGCCAGCAGTGAAAGGACAGGAAATCAGCCCCAGCATTTT. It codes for CASSERTGNQPQHF. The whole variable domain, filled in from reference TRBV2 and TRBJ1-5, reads EPEVTQTPSHQVTQMGQEVILRCVPISNHLYFYWYRQILGQKVEFLVSFYNNEISEKSEIFDDQFSVERPDGSNFTLKIRSTKLEDSAMYFCASSERTGNQPQHFGDGTRLSIL.

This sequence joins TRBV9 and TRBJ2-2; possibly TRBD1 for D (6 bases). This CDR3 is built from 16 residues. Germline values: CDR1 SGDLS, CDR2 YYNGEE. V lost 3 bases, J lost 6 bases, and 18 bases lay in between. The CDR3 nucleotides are TGTGCCAGCAGCGAAGCCCCAGGGGCGCGGTCCGGGGAGCTGTTTTTT. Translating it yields CASSEAPGARSGELFF. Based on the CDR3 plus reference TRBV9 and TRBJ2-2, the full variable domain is DSGVTQTPKHLITATGQRVTLRCSPRSGDLSVYWYQQSLDQGLQFLIQYYNGEERAKGNILERFSAQQFPDLHSELNLSSLELGDSALYFCASSEAPGARSGELFFGEGSRLTVL.

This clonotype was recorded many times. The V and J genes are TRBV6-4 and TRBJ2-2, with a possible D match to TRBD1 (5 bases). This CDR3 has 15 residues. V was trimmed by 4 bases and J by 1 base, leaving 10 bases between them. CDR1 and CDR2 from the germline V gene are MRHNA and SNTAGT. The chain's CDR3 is CASSVQAGNTGELFF. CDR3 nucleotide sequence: TGTGCCAGCAGTGTACAGGCAGGGAACACCGGGGAGCTGTTTTTT.

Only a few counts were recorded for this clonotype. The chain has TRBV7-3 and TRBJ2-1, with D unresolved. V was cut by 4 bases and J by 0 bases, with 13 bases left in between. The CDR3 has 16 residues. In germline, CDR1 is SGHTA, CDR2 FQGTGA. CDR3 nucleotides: TGTGCCAGCAGCTCCGAGCACCGTAGCTCCTACAATGAGCAGTTCTTC. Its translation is CASSSEHRSSYNEQFF.

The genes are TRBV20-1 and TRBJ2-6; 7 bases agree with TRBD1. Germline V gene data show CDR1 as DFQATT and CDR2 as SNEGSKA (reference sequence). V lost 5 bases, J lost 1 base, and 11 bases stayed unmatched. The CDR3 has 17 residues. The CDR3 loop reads CSARQETGFSGANVLTF. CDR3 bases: TGCAGTGCTCGGCAGGAGACAGGGTTTTCTGGGGCCAACGTCCTGACTTTC.

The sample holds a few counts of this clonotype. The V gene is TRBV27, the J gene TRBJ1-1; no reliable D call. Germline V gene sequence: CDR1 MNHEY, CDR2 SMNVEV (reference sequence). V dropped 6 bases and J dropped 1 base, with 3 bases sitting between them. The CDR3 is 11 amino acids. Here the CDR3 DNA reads TGTGCCAGCAGGAGGAACACTGAAGCTTTCTTT. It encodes CASRRNTEAFF.

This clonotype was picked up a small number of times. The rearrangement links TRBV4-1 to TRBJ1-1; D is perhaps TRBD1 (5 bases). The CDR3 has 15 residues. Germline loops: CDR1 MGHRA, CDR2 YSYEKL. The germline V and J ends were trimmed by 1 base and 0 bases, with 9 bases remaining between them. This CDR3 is CASSQVRGMNTEAFF. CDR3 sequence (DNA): TGCGCCAGCAGCCAAGTCCGGGGGATGAACACTGAAGCTTTCTTT.

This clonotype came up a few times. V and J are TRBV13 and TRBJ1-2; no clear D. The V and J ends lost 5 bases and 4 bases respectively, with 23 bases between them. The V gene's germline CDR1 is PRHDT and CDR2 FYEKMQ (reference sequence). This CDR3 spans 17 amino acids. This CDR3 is CASSPTLNIPATYGYTF. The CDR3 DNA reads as TGTGCCAGCAGCCCTACCCTTAATATCCCGGCAACCTATGGCTACACCTTC.

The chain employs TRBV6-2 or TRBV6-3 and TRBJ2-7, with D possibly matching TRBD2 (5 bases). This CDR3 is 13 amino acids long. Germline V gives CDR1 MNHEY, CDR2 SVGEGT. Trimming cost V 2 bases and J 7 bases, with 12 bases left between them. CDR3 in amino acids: CASSYLGVGEQYV. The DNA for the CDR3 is TGTGCCAGCAGTTACCTGGGAGTGGGGGAGCAGTACGTC.

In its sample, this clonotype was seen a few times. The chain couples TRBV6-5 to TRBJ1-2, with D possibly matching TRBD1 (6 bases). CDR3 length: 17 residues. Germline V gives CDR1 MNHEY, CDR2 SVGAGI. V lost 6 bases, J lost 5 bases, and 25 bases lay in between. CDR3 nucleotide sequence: TGTGCCAGCAGCACGAATACGATAGGGACATACGATTATGGCTACACCTTC. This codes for CASSTNTIGTYDYGYTF.

The CDR3 DNA reads as TGTGCCAGCAGCGCCGGGAACAGGGCGGCCTACGAGCAGTACTTC. Its translation: CASSAGNRAAYEQYF. The V gene is TRBV9, the J gene TRBJ2-7; tentative D call: TRBD1 (6 bases). Trimming removed 3 bases at V and 2 bases at J, with 15 bases between. The CDR3 is 15 residues long. The germline V gene encodes CDR1 SGDLS and CDR2 YYNGEE.

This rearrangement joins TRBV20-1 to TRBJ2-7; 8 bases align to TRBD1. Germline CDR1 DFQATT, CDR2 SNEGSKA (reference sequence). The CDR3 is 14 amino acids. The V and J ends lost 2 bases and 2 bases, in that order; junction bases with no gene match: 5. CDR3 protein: CSARSPDRAYEQYF. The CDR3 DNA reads TGCAGTGCTAGAAGTCCGGACAGGGCCTACGAGCAGTACTTC.

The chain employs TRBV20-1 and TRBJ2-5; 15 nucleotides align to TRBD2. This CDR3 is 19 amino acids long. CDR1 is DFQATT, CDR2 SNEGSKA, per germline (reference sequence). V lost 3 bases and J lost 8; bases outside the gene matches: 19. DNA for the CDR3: TGCAGTGCTAGGGGCGTGGGACTAGCGGGGGGAATTGGCACGTCAACCCAGTACTTC. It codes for CSARGVGLAGGIGTSTQYF.

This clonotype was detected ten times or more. CDR3 DNA sequence: TGTGCCAGCAGCTTGTCAGGCGGGGGGTCCTACAATGAGCAGTTCTTC. Translated: CASSLSGGGSYNEQFF. This chain joins TRBV5-5 and TRBJ2-1; 8 bases map to TRBD2. This CDR3 comprises 16 residues. Germline V lookup: CDR1 SGHKS, CDR2 YYEKEE (reference sequence). V was pared by 1 base and J by 1 base, with 4 bases of the junction left unmatched.

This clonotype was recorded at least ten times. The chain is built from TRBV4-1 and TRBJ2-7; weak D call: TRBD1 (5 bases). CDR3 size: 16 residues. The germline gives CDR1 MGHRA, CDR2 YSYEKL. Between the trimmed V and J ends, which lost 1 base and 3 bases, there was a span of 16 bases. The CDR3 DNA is TGCGCCAGCAGCCAAGGATGGACAACTGGAAGCTACGAGCAGTACTTC. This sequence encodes CASSQGWTTGSYEQYF.

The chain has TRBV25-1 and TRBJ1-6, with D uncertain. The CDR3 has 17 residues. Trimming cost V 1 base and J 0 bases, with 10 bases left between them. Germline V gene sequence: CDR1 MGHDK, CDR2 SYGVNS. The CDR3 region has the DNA TGTGCCAGCAGTGAATCCCGTTTCAGCTCCTATAATTCACCCCTCCACTTT. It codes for CASSESRFSSYNSPLHF.

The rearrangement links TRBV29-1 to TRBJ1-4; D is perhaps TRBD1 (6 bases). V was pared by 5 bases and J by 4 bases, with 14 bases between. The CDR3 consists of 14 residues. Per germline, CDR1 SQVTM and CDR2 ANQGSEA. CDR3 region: CSVHLDSDNEKLFF. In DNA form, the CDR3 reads TGCAGCGTTCATCTGGACAGCGATAATGAAAAACTGTTTTTT.